This T cell receptor beta chain stems from a study of OX40 agonist ivuxolimab in advanced cancers. Turning to the study itself: Patients received ivuxolimab, an intravenous treatment, every 2 weeks at 0.01 to 10 mg/kg. One hepatocellular carcinoma and a couple of cutaneous melanoma patients partially responded.

Germline V gene lookup returns CDR1 SEHNR and CDR2 FQNEAQ (reference sequence). CDR3 length: 16 amino acids. V lost 5 bases and J lost 7; bases outside the gene matches: 12. Profiling relied on immunoSEQ multiplex PCR, and the TCRdb table lists in-frame clones only, not all of them. This table has some 74,000 clones, 85% to 90% appearing once. The study's findings and limits: In CD8+ T cells, expanded clones were on average more numerous than in CD4+. Low clonal expansion, among the lowest seen, marked partial responders at 0.1-3.0 mg/kg.

A remark on this clone: The antigen is undetermined.

The chain couples TRBV7-9 to TRBJ2-7; 12 bases are a match to TRBD2. The sequences come from CD4+ or CD8+ T cells sorted from blood, collected in a trial of the OX40 agonist ivuxolimab. This receptor was taken from an adult with an advanced solid tumor such as melanoma, head and neck, liver or kidney cancer. CDR3 DNA: TGTGCCAGCAGCGATCCCCTAGCGGGAGGGTTCGGGGAGCAGTACTTC. This translates into CASSDPLAGGFGEQYF.